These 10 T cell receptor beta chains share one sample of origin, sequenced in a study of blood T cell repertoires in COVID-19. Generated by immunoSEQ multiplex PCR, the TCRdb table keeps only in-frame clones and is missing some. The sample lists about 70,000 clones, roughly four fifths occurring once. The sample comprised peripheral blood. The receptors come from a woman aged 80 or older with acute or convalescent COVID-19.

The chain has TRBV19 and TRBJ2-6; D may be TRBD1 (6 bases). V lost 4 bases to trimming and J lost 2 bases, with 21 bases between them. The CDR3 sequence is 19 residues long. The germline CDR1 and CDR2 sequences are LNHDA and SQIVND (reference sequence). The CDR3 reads CASSTQLGATRAGANVLTF. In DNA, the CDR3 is TGTGCCAGTAGTACCCAGCTGGGGGCGACCCGCGCTGGGGCCAACGTCCTGACTTTC.

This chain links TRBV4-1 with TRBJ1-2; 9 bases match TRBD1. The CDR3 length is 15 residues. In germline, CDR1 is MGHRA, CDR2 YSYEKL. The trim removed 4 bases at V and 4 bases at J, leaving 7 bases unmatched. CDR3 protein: CASSPSQGAGYGYTF. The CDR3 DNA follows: TGCGCCAGCAGCCCTTCACAGGGGGCGGGCTATGGCTACACCTTC.

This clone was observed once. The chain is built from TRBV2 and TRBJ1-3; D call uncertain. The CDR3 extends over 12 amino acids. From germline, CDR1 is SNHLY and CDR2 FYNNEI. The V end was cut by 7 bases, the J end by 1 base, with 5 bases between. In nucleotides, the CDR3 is TGTGCCAGCACAATGTCTGGAAACACCATATATTTT. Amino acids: CASTMSGNTIYF.

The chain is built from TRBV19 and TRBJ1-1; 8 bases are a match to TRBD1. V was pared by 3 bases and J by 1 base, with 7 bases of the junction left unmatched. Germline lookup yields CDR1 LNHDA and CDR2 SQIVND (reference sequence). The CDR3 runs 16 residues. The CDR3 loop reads CASSIIPGQGNTEAFF. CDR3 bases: TGTGCCAGTAGTATCATCCCCGGACAGGGGAACACTGAAGCTTTCTTT.

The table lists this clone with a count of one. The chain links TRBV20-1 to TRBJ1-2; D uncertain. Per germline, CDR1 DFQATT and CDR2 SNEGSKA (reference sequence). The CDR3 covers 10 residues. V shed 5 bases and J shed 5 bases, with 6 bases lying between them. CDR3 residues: CSAFRYGYTF. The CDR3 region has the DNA TGCAGTGCTTTCCGGTATGGCTACACCTTC.

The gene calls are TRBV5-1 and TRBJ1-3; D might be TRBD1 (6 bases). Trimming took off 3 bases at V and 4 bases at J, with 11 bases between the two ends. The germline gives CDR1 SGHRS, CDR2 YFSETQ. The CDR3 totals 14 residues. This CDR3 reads CASSSGGQGNTIYF. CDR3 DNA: TGCGCCAGCAGCTCCGGGGGGCAGGGAAACACCATATATTTT. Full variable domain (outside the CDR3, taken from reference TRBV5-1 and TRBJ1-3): KAGVTQTPRYLIKTRGQQVTLSCSPISGHRSVSWYQQTPGQGLQFLFEYFSETQRNKGNFPGRFSGRQFSNSRSEMNVSTLELGDSALYLCASSSGGQGNTIYFGEGSWLTVV.

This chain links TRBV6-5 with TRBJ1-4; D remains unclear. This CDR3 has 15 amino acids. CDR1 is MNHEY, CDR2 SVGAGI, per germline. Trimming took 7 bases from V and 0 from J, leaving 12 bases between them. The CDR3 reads CASTKQIATNEKLFF. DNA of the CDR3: TGTGCCAGCACCAAACAGATTGCAACTAATGAAAAACTGTTTTTT.

The CDR3 loop reads CASSQGLASLREQFF. In DNA, the CDR3 is TGTGCCAGCAGCCAAGGACTAGCGTCACTGAGAGAGCAGTTCTTC. The V and J genes are TRBV7-3 and TRBJ2-1; 9 bases match TRBD2. The V gene's germline CDR1 is SGHTA and CDR2 FQGTGA. The CDR3 sequence is 15 residues long. With V trimmed by 5 bases and J by 10 bases, 12 bases remained unmatched.

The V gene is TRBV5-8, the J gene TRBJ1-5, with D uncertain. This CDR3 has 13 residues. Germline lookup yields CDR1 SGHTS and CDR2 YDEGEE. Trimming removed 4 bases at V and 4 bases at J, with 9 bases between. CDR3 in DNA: TGTGCCAGCAGCCTATCGACAAATCAGCCCCAGCATTTT. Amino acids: CASSLSTNQPQHF.

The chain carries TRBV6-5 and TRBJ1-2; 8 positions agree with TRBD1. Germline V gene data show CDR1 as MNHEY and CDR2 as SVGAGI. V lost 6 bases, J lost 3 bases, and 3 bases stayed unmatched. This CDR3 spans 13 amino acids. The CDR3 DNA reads TGTGCCAGCAGCGCGACAGGGGACTATGGCTACACCTTC. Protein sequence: CASSATGDYGYTF.